This record concerns one T cell receptor beta chain sequence. The antigen remains undetermined. The sample is drawn from a study of OX40 agonist ivuxolimab in advanced cancers. At the level of the study: Melanoma, hepatocellular carcinoma, head and neck or renal cell cancer occurred in dose-escalation patients. Regarding the study as a whole: Antigens targeted by the expanded peripheral T cells were not determined.

Sequenced by immunoSEQ multiplex PCR; TCRdb stores in-frame clones only, minus some. The repertoire holds about 55,000 clones, with more than 70% as singletons. V lost 3 bases and J lost 12; bases outside the gene matches: 1. This CDR3 comprises 11 residues. Germline V lookup: CDR1 SGHRS, CDR2 YFSETQ. Sequenced material: CD4+ or CD8+ T cells sorted from blood, taken in a trial of the OX40 agonist ivuxolimab. The chain uses TRBV5-1 and TRBJ2-1; 9 bases align to TRBD2. The TCR originated in an adult with an advanced solid tumor such as melanoma, head and neck, liver or kidney cancer. As DNA, the CDR3 is TGCGCCAGCAGCTCGACTAGCGGGCAGTTCTTC. It is translated as CASSSTSGQFF. Together with reference TRBV5-1 and TRBJ2-1, the CDR3 gives the full variable domain: KAGVTQTPRYLIKTRGQQVTLSCSPISGHRSVSWYQQTPGQGLQFLFEYFSETQRNKGNFPGRFSGRQFSNSRSEMNVSTLELGDSALYLCASSSTSGQFFGPGTRLTVL.